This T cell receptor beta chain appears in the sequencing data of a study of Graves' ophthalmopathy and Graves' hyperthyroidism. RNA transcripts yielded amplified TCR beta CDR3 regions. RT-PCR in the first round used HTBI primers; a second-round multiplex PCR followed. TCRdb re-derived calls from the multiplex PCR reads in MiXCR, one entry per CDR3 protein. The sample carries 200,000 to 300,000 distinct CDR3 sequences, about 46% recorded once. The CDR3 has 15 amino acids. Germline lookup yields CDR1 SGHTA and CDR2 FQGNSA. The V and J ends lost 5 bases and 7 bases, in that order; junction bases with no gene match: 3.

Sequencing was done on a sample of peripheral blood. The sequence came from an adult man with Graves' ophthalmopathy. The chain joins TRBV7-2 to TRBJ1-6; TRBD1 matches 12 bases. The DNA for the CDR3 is TGTGCCAGCAGCCGAGGGACAGGGGGCAATTCACCCCTCCACTTT. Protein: CASSRGTGGNSPLHF.